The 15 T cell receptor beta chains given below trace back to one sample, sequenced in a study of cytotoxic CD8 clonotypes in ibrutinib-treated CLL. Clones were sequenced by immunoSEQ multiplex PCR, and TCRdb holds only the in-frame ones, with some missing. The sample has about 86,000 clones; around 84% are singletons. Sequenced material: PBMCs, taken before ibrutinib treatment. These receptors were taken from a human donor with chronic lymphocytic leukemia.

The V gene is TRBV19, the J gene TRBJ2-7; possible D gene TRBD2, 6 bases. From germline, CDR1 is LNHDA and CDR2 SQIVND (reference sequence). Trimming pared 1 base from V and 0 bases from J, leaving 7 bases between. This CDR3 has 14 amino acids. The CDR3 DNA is TGTGCCAGTAGTATAGCCGGGAGCTCCTACGAGCAGTACTTC. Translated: CASSIAGSSYEQYF.

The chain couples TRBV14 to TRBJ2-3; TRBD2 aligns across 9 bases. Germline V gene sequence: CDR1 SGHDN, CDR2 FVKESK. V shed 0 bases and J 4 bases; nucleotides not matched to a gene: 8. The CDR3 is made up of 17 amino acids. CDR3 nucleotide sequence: TGTGCCAGCAGCCAAGATTTGGGCGGGAGGGCCGCAGATACGCAGTATTTT. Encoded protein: CASSQDLGGRAADTQYF.

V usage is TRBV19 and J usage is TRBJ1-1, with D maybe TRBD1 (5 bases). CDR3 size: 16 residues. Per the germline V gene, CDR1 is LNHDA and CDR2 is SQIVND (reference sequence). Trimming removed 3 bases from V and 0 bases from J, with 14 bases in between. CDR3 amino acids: CASSMGRALLNTEAFF. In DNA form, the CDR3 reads TGTGCCAGTAGTATGGGCAGGGCCCTCCTGAACACTGAAGCTTTCTTT.

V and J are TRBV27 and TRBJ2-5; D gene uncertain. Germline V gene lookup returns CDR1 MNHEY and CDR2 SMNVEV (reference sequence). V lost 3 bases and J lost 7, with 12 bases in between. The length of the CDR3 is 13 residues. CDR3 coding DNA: TGTGCCAGCAGTTTTAACGGGTTCGGGACCCAGTACTTC. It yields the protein CASSFNGFGTQYF.

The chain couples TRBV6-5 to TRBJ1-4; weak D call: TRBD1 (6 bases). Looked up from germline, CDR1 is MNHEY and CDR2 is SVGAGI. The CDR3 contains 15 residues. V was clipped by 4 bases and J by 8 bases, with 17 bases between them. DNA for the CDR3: TGTGCCAGCAGTTTCACAGGGCTACGGCGGGAAAAACTGTTTTTT. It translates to CASSFTGLRREKLFF.

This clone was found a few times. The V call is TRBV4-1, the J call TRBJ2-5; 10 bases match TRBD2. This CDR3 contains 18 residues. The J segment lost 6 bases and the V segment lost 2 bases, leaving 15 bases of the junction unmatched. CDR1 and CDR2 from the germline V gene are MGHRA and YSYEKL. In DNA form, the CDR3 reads TGCGCCAGCAGCCAACTTTTGACGGGTCTAGCGGGAGTAAAGACCCAGTACTTC. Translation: CASSQLLTGLAGVKTQYF.

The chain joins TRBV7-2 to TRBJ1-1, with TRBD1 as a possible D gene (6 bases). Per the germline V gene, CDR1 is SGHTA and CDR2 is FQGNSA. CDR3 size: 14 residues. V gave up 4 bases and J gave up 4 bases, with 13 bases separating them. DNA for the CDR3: TGTGCCAGCAGCTGGGACGGAGGGGGCACTGAAGCTTTCTTT. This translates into CASSWDGGGTEAFF.

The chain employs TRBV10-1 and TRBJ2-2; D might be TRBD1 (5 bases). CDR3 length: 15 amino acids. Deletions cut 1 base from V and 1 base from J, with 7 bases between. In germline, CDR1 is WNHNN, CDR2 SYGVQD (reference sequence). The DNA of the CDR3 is TGCGCCAGCAGTGAGTGGCAGGGGAACACCGGGGAGCTGTTTTTT. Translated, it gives CASSEWQGNTGELFF.

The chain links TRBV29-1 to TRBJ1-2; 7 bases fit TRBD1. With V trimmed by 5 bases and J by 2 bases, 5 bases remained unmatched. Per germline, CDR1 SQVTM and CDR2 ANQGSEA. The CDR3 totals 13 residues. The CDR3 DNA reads TGCAGCGTTCAAACGACAGGGAACTATGGCTACACCTTC. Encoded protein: CSVQTTGNYGYTF. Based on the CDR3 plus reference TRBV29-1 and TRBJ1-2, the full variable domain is SAVISQKPSRDICQRGTSLTIQCQVDSQVTMMFWYRQQPGQSLTLIATANQGSEATYESGFVIDKFPISRPNLTFSTLTVSNMSPEDSSIYLCSVQTTGNYGYTFGSGTRLTVV.

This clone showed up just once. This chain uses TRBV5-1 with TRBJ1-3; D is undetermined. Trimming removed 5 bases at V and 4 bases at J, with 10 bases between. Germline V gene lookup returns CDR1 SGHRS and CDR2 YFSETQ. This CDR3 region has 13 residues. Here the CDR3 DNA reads TGCGCCAGCAGATTACCCAACGGAAACACCATATATTTT. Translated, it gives CASRLPNGNTIYF.

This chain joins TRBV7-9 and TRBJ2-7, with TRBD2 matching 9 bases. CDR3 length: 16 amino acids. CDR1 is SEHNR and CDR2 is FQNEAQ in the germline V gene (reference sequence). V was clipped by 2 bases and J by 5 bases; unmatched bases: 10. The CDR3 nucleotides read TGTGCCAGCAGCTTACTAGCGGGATATGGGGGAAACGAGCAGTACTTC. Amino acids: CASSLLAGYGGNEQYF. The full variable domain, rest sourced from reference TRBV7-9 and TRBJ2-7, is DTGVSQNPRHKITKRGQNVTFRCDPISEHNRLYWYRQTLGQGPEFLTYFQNEAQLEKSRLLSDRFSAERPKGSFSTLEIQRTEQGDSAMYLCASSLLAGYGGNEQYFGPGTRLTVT.

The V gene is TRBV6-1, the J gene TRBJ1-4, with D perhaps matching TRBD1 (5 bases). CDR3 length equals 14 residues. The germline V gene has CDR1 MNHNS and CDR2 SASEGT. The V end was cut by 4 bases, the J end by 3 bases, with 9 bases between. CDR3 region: CASSAGAANEKLFF. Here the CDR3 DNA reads TGTGCCAGCAGTGCCGGGGCTGCTAATGAAAAACTGTTTTTT.

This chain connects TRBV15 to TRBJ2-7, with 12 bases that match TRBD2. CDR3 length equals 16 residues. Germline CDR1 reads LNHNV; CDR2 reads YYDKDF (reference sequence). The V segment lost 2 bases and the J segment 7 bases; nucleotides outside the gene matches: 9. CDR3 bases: TGTGCCACCAGCAGATTCCCTAGCGGGAGGGCCGGGGAGCAGTACTTC. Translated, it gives CATSRFPSGRAGEQYF.

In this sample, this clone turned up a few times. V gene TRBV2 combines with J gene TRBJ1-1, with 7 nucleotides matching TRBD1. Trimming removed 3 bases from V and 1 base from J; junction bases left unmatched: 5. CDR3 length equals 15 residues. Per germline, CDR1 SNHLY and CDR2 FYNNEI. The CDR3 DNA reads TGTGCCAGCAGTGAGGGGGACAGTTCGAACACTGAAGCTTTCTTT. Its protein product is CASSEGDSSNTEAFF.

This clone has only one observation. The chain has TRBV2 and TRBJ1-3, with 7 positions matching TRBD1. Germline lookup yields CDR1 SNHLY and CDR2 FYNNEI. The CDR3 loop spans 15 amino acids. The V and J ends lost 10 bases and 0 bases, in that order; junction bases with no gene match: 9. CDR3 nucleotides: TGTGCCACCACGTCGGACAGGAGCTCTGGAAACACCATATATTTT. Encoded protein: CATTSDRSSGNTIYF.